One sample yielded the 8 T cell receptor beta chains listed below, sequenced in a study of shared clonotypes between healthy human individuals. Naivety among CD8 cells was defined by CD45RO negativity and positive CCR7 selection, thereby excluding terminally differentiated effector memory CD45RA+ cells. Generated by immunoSEQ multiplex PCR, the TCRdb table keeps only in-frame clones and is missing some. The repertoire holds millions of clones, with about 93% as singletons. Sequencing used naive CD8+ T cells from PBMCs. Receptors originate from a young man in good health. Some clones in this sample may be carry-over from other donors' samples.

V usage is TRBV4-2 and J usage is TRBJ1-1; tentatively, D is TRBD1 (5 bases). This CDR3 spans 15 amino acids. V was trimmed by 4 bases and J by 6 bases, leaving 18 bases between them. Germline values: CDR1 LGHNA, CDR2 YNFKEQ. CDR3 sequence (DNA): TGTGCCAGCAGCCTCCCCGCGGAGGGACGGGCTGAAGCTTTCTTT. It yields the protein CASSLPAEGRAEAFF.

CDR3 residues: CASSQATLGETQYF. The DNA of the CDR3 is TGCGCCAGCAGCCAGGCCACCCTTGGGGAGACCCAGTACTTC. The V gene is TRBV4-1, the J gene TRBJ2-5; D unresolved. Germline CDR1 reads MGHRA; CDR2 reads YSYEKL. V shed 3 bases and J shed 5 bases, with 13 bases lying between them. The length of the CDR3 is 14 residues.

The V gene is TRBV11-2, the J gene TRBJ2-1; D gene ambiguous. This CDR3 comprises 16 residues. V dropped 1 base and J dropped 2 bases, with 12 bases sitting between them. In germline, CDR1 is SGHAT, CDR2 FQNNGV. CDR3 protein: CASSLGPESPYNEQFF. CDR3 in DNA: TGTGCCAGCAGCTTAGGACCCGAGTCCCCCTACAATGAGCAGTTCTTC.

This chain joins TRBV15 and TRBJ1-4, with D uncertain. CDR1 is LNHNV, CDR2 YYDKDF, per germline (reference sequence). This CDR3 has 16 residues. Trimming took 0 bases from V and 6 from J, leaving 14 bases between them. CDR3 DNA: TGTGCCACCAGCAGAGATTGGTCAGGACTTTATGAAAAACTGTTTTTT. Residues: CATSRDWSGLYEKLFF.

The rearrangement joins TRBV6-5 to TRBJ2-3; the D is unclear. V lost 9 bases and J lost 4, with 5 bases in between. Germline V gives CDR1 MNHEY, CDR2 SVGAGI. This CDR3 comprises 10 residues. In DNA form, the CDR3 reads TGTGCCAGTGGTTCAGATACGCAGTATTTT. Translated, it gives CASGSDTQYF.

The chain couples TRBV28 to TRBJ2-3; no reliable D call. The length of the CDR3 is 15 residues. Trimming removed 6 bases from V and 2 bases from J, with 15 bases in between. Germline V lookup: CDR1 MDHEN, CDR2 SYDVKM. CDR3 amino acids: CASRLRATITDTQYF. The CDR3 bases are TGTGCCAGCAGGCTCCGGGCCACGATCACAGATACGCAGTATTTT.

This chain joins TRBV2 and TRBJ2-5; D tentatively reads TRBD1 or TRBD2 (5 bases each). This CDR3 has 13 amino acids. With 3 bases removed from V and 9 bases from J, the gap between germline ends came to 14 bases. Germline V gene lookup returns CDR1 SNHLY and CDR2 FYNNEI. DNA for the CDR3: TGTGCCAGCAGTGACCGGGACCCTCGGGCCCAGTACTTC. Protein product: CASSDRDPRAQYF. Complete variable domain (other parts from reference TRBV2 and TRBJ2-5): EPEVTQTPSHQVTQMGQEVILRCVPISNHLYFYWYRQILGQKVEFLVSFYNNEISEKSEIFDDQFSVERPDGSNFTLKIRSTKLEDSAMYFCASSDRDPRAQYFGPGTRLLVL.

The chain links TRBV6-5 to TRBJ1-4, with a weak D call TRBD1 (6 bases). The CDR3 covers 14 residues. The germline CDR1 and CDR2 sequences are MNHEY and SVGAGI. The V gene lost 5 bases and the J gene lost 1 base, with 8 bases spanning the gap. CDR3 residues: CASSQQGTNEKLFF. The CDR3 DNA sequence: TGTGCCAGCAGTCAACAGGGAACTAATGAAAAACTGTTTTTT.